This T cell receptor beta chain was recovered during a study of T-cell memory formation after mild COVID-19. TCRdb fed the 5' RACE reads into MiXCR, producing one record per CDR3 protein. This table holds approximately 210,000 distinct CDR3 sequences, roughly a tenth found once. Study-wide results and limits: Clones that shrank (day 15 to 85) were balanced CD4/CD8, whereas later expanders leaned CD4+.

Looked up from germline, CDR1 is MNHEY and CDR2 is SVGEGT. The CDR3 extends over 14 amino acids. Trimming removed 7 bases from V and 2 bases from J; junction bases left unmatched: 7. As regards this clonotype: Antigen specificity is unknown.

This chain links TRBV6-2 or TRBV6-3 with TRBJ1-2, with TRBD1 matching over 7 bases. Sequences were obtained from PBMCs or a T cell subset sorted from them (not recorded which). The receptor's source is a man younger than 30 who had mild COVID-19 (a few samples of this study predate the infection). Cell type and time point are not known. The CDR3, as DNA: TGTGCCAGCACTACGAAGACAGGGAACTATGGCTACACCTTC. Protein: CASTTKTGNYGYTF.